A selection of T cell receptor beta chains follows, all from one sample in a study of blood T cell repertoires in COVID-19. The method was immunoSEQ multiplex PCR; TCRdb's version includes in-frame clones alone and lacks a portion of them. The sample holds fewer than 50,000 clones, roughly three quarters seen once. Specimen: peripheral blood. The receptor set was obtained from a man aged 65 to 79 with acute or convalescent COVID-19. Each CDR3 is given with its conserved first and last residue. D genes are given only for firm matches. Size values are once, few and many counts, or a class for expanded clones, and some rows have none.

- - TRBJ1-2 TRBV28 CASSLLSPREGHF TGTGCCAGCAGTTTACTATCCCCCAGGGAGGGACACTTC
- TRBD1 TRBJ1-2 TRBV5-1 CASRLTGTEYGYTF TGCGCCAGCAGGCTAACCGGGACAGAGTATGGCTACACCTTC
- - TRBJ2-2 TRBV5-1 CASTVMNTGELFF TGCGCCAGCACGGTTATGAACACCGGGGAGCTGTTTTTT
- - TRBJ1-1 TRBV19 CASSMRLNTEAFF TGTGCCAGTAGTATGAGGCTTAACACTGAAGCTTTCTTT
- TRBD1 TRBJ1-1 TRBV12-3/TRBV12-4 CASSFRQGAEAFF TGTGCCAGCAGCTTCCGACAGGGAGCAGAAGCTTTCTTT
- - TRBJ1-5 TRBV6-2/TRBV6-3 CASSYAGAPNQPQHF TGTGCCAGCAGTTACGCGGGGGCGCCCAATCAGCCCCAGCATTTT
once - TRBJ1-2 TRBV12-3/TRBV12-4 CASSFRQNYGYTF TGTGCCAGCAGTTTTCGACAGAACTATGGCTACACCTTC
- - TRBJ1-5 TRBV24-1 CATSEPSGRGQNQPQHF TGTGCCACCAGTGAACCCAGTGGGAGAGGTCAAAATCAGCCCCAGCATTTT
few - TRBJ1-5 TRBV27 CASSLSQVGQPQHF TGTGCCAGCAGTCTGAGCCAGGTTGGTCAGCCCCAGCATTTT
few - TRBJ1-5 TRBV5-8 CASSLRSGGNQPQHF TGTGCCAGCAGCCTGAGGTCAGGGGGCAATCAGCCCCAGCATTTT
- - TRBJ1-5 TRBV10-3 CAISESGAGDRPQHF TGTGCCATCAGTGAGTCCGGGGCAGGGGACCGGCCCCAGCATTTT
- TRBD2 TRBJ2-3 TRBV7-8 CASSSERGPLTDTQYF TGTGCCAGCAGCTCTGAGCGGGGGCCCCTCACAGATACGCAGTATTTT
- - TRBJ1-3 TRBV6-5 CASRLSGAGNTIYF TGTGCCAGCAGGCTATCCGGGGCTGGAAACACCATATATTTT
- - TRBJ1-1 TRBV6-6 CASSYSDSYTEAFF TGTGCCAGCAGTTACTCGGACTCATACACTGAAGCTTTCTTT
- - TRBJ1-1 TRBV18 CASSPPTGRNTEAFF TGTGCCAGCTCACCACCGACAGGTAGGAACACTGAAGCTTTCTTT
- TRBD1 TRBJ1-1 TRBV19 CASTATGGSTEAFF TGTGCCAGTACCGCGACAGGGGGGAGCACTGAAGCTTTCTTT
- - TRBJ1-1 TRBV7-9 CASTGPRGVLNTEAFF TGTGCCAGCACCGGACCCCGGGGAGTCTTGAACACTGAAGCTTTCTTT
- - TRBJ2-5 TRBV4-3 CASSQAAATQETQYF TGCGCCAGCAGCCAAGCCGCGGCTACCCAAGAGACCCAGTACTTC
- TRBD2 TRBJ2-7 TRBV30 CAWSVPPRLAATYEQYF TGTGCCTGGAGTGTACCCCCTCGACTAGCGGCTACCTACGAGCAGTACTTC
- TRBD2 TRBJ2-1 TRBV27 CASSLGLADTYNEQFF TGTGCCAGCAGTTTAGGACTAGCGGACACCTACAATGAGCAGTTCTTC
- - TRBJ2-3 TRBV29-1 CSARTSTDTQYF TGCAGCGCCCGAACTAGCACAGATACGCAGTATTTT
- TRBD2 TRBJ2-5 TRBV12-5 CASGPGGAGGQQETQYF TGTGCTAGTGGTCCAGGTGGTGCGGGGGGGCAGCAAGAGACCCAGTACTTC
few - TRBJ1-2 TRBV6-5 CASSYSGDYGYTF TGTGCCAGCAGTTACTCCGGGGACTATGGCTACACCTTC
- TRBD1 TRBJ2-7 TRBV11-1 CASSPGQAYEQYF TGTGCCAGCAGTCCCGGACAGGCCTACGAGCAGTACTTC
few - TRBJ1-2 TRBV12-3/TRBV12-4 CASSFPQGSYTF TGTGCCAGCAGTTTCCCCCAGGGTAGCTACACCTTC
- - TRBJ1-2 TRBV4-3 CASSQGTVNYGYTF TGCGCCAGCAGCCAAGGGACAGTAAACTATGGCTACACCTTC
- TRBD2 TRBJ2-5 TRBV10-3 CAISEPLTGGLETQYF TGTGCCATCAGTGAGCCCCTCACGGGGGGTCTGGAGACCCAGTACTTC
- TRBD1 TRBJ1-5 TRBV27 CASSGTPGDSRSNQPQHF TGTGCCAGCAGTGGGACTCCCGGGGACAGTCGGAGCAATCAGCCCCAGCATTTT
- - TRBJ1-4 TRBV19 CASSRGSSNEKLFF TGTGCCAGTAGTCGAGGCAGCTCTAATGAAAAACTGTTTTTT
few - TRBJ1-2 TRBV28 CASSLKTLGRGWGPLTYDF TGTGCCAGCAGTTTAAAAACCCTGGGCAGGGGATGGGGCCCCCTTACATATGACTTC
few TRBD1 TRBJ1-6 TRBV7-3 CASSSTGGRNSPLHF TGTGCCAGCAGCTCGACAGGGGGCCGTAATTCACCCCTCCACTTT
- TRBD1 TRBJ1-1 TRBV5-4 CASSFGQELDAFF TGTGCCAGCAGCTTCGGACAGGAGTTGGATGCTTTCTTT
few - TRBJ1-5 TRBV9 CASSVAEYQPQHF TGTGCCAGCAGCGTTGCAGAATATCAGCCCCAGCATTTT
- TRBD1 TRBJ1-2 TRBV5-4 CASTLDRARGYTF TGTGCCAGCACCTTGGACAGGGCTCGTGGCTACACCTTC
- TRBD1 TRBJ1-5 TRBV11-2 CASSFGGGEFQPQHF TGTGCCAGCAGCTTTGGAGGGGGCGAATTTCAGCCCCAGCATTTT
- - TRBJ1-4 TRBV3-1/TRBV3-2 CASSQQGRVREKLFF TGTGCCAGCAGCCAACAAGGCAGGGTGAGGGAAAAACTGTTTTTT
- TRBD1 TRBJ1-2 TRBV7-3 CASSLKGQGSSNLNYGYTF TGTGCCAGCAGCTTAAAGGGACAGGGCTCCTCAAATCTCAACTATGGCTACACCTTC
- - TRBJ2-7 TRBV6-5 CASSVTSYEQYF TGTGCCAGCAGCGTTACTAGCTACGAGCAGTACTTC
many TRBD1 TRBJ1-1 TRBV7-3 CASSRTPGQEAFF TGTGCCAGCAGCCGGACCCCGGGACAGGAAGCTTTCTTT
few - TRBJ1-2 TRBV2 CASRYDSGYTF TGTGCCAGCAGGTACGATAGCGGCTACACCTTC
- TRBD1 TRBJ2-2 TRBV29-1 CSVGTGGAGELFF TGCAGCGTTGGGACAGGGGGGGCCGGGGAGCTGTTTTTT
- - TRBJ1-4 TRBV5-6 CASSLGMGVGEKLFF TGTGCCAGCAGCTTGGGAATGGGAGTGGGTGAAAAACTGTTTTTT
- - TRBJ1-3 TRBV11-1 CASSQGNSGNTIYF TGTGCCAGCAGCCAGGGCAACTCTGGAAACACCATATATTTT
few - TRBJ2-2 TRBV20-1 CSASTPVVAANTGELFF TGCAGTGCTAGTACCCCGGTGGTCGCCGCGAACACCGGGGAGCTGTTTTTT
- - TRBJ2-5 TRBV7-2 CASSPSRQLETQYF TGTGCCAGCAGCCCCTCCCGACAGCTGGAGACCCAGTACTTC
few TRBD1 TRBJ2-2 TRBV7-2 CASSLDRAGTGELFF TGTGCCAGCAGCTTGGACAGGGCGGGCACCGGGGAGCTGTTTTTT
once TRBD2 TRBJ2-1 TRBV7-9 CASSPPGLAGANEQFF TGTGCCAGCTCTCCACCGGGGCTAGCGGGGGCTAATGAGCAGTTCTTC
- - TRBJ1-2 TRBV15 CATSGDITNYGYTF TGTGCCACCAGCGGGGACATTACTAACTATGGCTACACCTTC
- - TRBJ2-2 TRBV19 CASSIDLKRYRVNTGELFF TGTGCCAGTAGTATAGATCTAAAACGGTACAGAGTTAACACCGGGGAGCTGTTTTTT
- - TRBJ1-2 TRBV5-4 CASNLAPTVTPYGYTF TGTGCCAGCAACTTGGCCCCGACAGTAACTCCGTATGGCTACACCTTC
- TRBD1 TRBJ1-6 TRBV5-1 CASSPTPSGGYNSPLHF TGCGCCAGCAGCCCGACTCCCTCAGGGGGCTATAATTCACCCCTCCACTTT
few TRBD1 TRBJ2-3 TRBV7-9 CASSLITGAGDTQYF TGTGCCAGCAGCCTAATAACAGGGGCCGGAGATACGCAGTATTTT
- - TRBJ2-3 TRBV5-1 CASSIQVLSTDTQYF TGCGCCAGCAGCATACAGGTTCTTAGCACAGATACGCAGTATTTT